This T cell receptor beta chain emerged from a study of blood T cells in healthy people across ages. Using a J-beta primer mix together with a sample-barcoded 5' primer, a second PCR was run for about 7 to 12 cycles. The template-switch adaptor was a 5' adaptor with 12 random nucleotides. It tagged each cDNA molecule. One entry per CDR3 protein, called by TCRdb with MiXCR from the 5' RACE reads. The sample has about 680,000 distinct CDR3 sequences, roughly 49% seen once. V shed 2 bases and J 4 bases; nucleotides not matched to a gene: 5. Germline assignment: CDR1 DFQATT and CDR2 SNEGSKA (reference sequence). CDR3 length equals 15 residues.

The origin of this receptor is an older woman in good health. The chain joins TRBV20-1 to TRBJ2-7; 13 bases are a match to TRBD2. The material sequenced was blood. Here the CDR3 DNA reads TGCAGTGCTAGAACCACTAGCGGGAGGGAATACGAGCAGTACTTC. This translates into CSARTTSGREYEQYF.